This entry concerns a single TCR beta chain. Its specificity is unknown. The authors' processing: Owing to the provision of junction-only sequences devoid of quality scores by immunoSEQ, filtering differed. This table comes from immunoSEQ multiplex PCR, and its TCRdb copy is limited to in-frame clones, with some not included. Clone size and V and J calls were adopted from that table, with D and trimming inferred from the DNA. This table has more than 2 million clones, roughly 94% appearing once. Recent acute infections and vaccinations were absent in the healthy HIV-negative adult donors. CD45RA-negative memory and CD45RA+ naive subsets were split from the CD4+ cells. Per germline, CDR1 KGHSH and CDR2 LQKENI. V was shortened by 3 bases and J by 5 bases, with 13 bases between the two germline ends. This CDR3 is built from 14 residues. The sample is drawn from a study of shared clonotypes between healthy human individuals. Study-level results: Non-shared clonotypes displayed generation probabilities falling below those of clonotypes present in all four donors.

The specimen was naive CD4+ T cells sorted from blood. Regarding subset: CD45RA+ positively selected. V gene TRBV18 combines with J gene TRBJ2-5, with D tentatively TRBD1 (5 bases). This TCR came from a man in his late teens or twenties in good health. Here the CDR3 DNA reads TGTGCCAGCTCACCCTTCAGGGCGTCGGAGACCCAGTACTTC. Translating gives CASSPFRASETQYF.